Below, 8 T cell receptor beta chains from the same sample are listed, as sequenced in a study of cytomegalovirus exposure and HLA in healthy donors. It was with 60 Vbeta and 13 Jbeta primers that the PCR ran. Sequencing used immunoSEQ multiplex PCR; TCRdb keeps in-frame clones, though not all of them. The sample carries roughly 130,000 clones, roughly three fifths recorded once. Sequencing was done on a sample of PBMCs. The receptors stem from a woman aged 55-69 years in good health and CMV-seronegative.

This clone was observed a handful of times. The same CDR3 is also encoded by other DNA sequences in this sample. The chain couples TRBV7-9 to TRBJ2-7; D is perhaps TRBD2 (6 bases). V dropped 8 bases and J dropped 1 base, with 9 bases sitting between them. This CDR3 is built from 12 residues. The V gene's germline CDR1 is SEHNR and CDR2 FQNEAQ (reference sequence). The CDR3 DNA reads TGTGCCAGCGGAGGGCGGTCCTACGAGCAGTACTTC. Amino acid sequence: CASGGRSYEQYF.

This clone turned up a few times. The genes are TRBV7-9 and TRBJ2-5, with no clear D. TRBJ2-7 explains the end of the DNA better; the J call may be wrong. This CDR3 is 12 amino acids long. CDR1 SEHNR and CDR2 FQNEAQ come from the germline V gene (reference sequence). CDR3 region: CASSFLVYEQYF. For the CDR3, the DNA is TGTGCCAGCAGCTTCTTAGTGTACGAGCAGTACTTC.

This chain links TRBV27 with TRBJ2-5, with 12 bases fitting TRBD2. CDR3 length equals 14 residues. V lost 5 bases to trimming and J lost 5 bases; unmatched junction nucleotides: 3. The germline V gene encodes CDR1 MNHEY and CDR2 SMNVEV (reference sequence). The CDR3 sequence: CASSVGTSGETQYF. The CDR3 bases are TGTGCCAGCAGTGTTGGGACTAGCGGGGAGACCCAGTACTTC.

The V call is TRBV4-1, the J call TRBJ2-3; 9 nucleotides line up with TRBD2. CDR3 length: 19 residues. V gave up 1 base and J gave up 3 bases; unmatched junction bases: 14. Germline lookup yields CDR1 MGHRA and CDR2 YSYEKL. The CDR3 spells CASSQVISRGRAGTDTQYF. As DNA, the CDR3 is TGCGCCAGCAGCCAAGTAATCTCTCGCGGGAGGGCCGGGACAGATACGCAGTATTTT.

This chain joins TRBV15 and TRBJ2-7; TRBD2 matches 8 bases. After removal of 0 bases from V and 3 bases from J, the junction contained 4 bases not matched to a gene. CDR3 length equals 15 residues. Germline V CDR1 and CDR2: LNHNV, YYDKDF (reference sequence). The DNA of the CDR3 is TGTGCCACCAGCAGAGATGGGGGACTAGGCTACGAGCAGTACTTC. This translates into CATSRDGGLGYEQYF.

The chain recombines TRBV4-1 with TRBJ2-1; 10 bases match TRBD2. Germline V gene lookup returns CDR1 MGHRA and CDR2 YSYEKL. The junction had 4 bases not matched to a gene; V was cut back by 2 bases and J by 3 bases. This CDR3 has 16 residues. CDR3 nucleotide sequence: TGCGCCAGCAGCCAAATGAGGACTAGCGGCTACAATGAGCAGTTCTTC. Protein: CASSQMRTSGYNEQFF.

The chain combines TRBV7-6 with TRBJ1-5; 8 nucleotides align to TRBD1. From germline, CDR1 is SGHVS and CDR2 FNYEAQ. The trim removed 4 bases at V and 6 bases at J, leaving 8 bases unmatched. This CDR3 comprises 15 residues. The CDR3: CASSSDGQGGQPQHF. CDR3 sequence (DNA): TGTGCCAGCAGCTCCGATGGACAGGGTGGTCAGCCCCAGCATTTT. Supplemented by reference TRBV7-6 and TRBJ1-5, the full variable domain reads GAGVSQSPRYKVTKRGQDVALRCDPISGHVSLYWYRQALGQGPEFLTYFNYEAQQDKSGLPNDRFSAERPEGSISTLTIQRTEQRDSAMYRCASSSDGQGGQPQHFGDGTRLSIL.

This clone came up once. The V call is TRBV28, the J call TRBJ2-7; D unresolved. There are 16 residues in the CDR3. Germline V gene sequence: CDR1 MDHEN, CDR2 SYDVKM. Deletions cut 3 bases from V and 1 base from J, with 16 bases between. The DNA of the CDR3 is TGTGCCAGCAGTTTCCAGACGAGCGCCGCTTCCTACGAGCAGTACTTC. Translation: CASSFQTSAASYEQYF. The whole variable domain, remainder taken from reference TRBV28 and TRBJ2-7, is DVKVTQSSRYLVKRTGEKVFLECVQDMDHENMFWYRQDPGLGLRLIYFSYDVKMKEKGDIPEGYSVSREKKERFSLILESASTNQTSMYLCASSFQTSAASYEQYFGPGTRLTVT.